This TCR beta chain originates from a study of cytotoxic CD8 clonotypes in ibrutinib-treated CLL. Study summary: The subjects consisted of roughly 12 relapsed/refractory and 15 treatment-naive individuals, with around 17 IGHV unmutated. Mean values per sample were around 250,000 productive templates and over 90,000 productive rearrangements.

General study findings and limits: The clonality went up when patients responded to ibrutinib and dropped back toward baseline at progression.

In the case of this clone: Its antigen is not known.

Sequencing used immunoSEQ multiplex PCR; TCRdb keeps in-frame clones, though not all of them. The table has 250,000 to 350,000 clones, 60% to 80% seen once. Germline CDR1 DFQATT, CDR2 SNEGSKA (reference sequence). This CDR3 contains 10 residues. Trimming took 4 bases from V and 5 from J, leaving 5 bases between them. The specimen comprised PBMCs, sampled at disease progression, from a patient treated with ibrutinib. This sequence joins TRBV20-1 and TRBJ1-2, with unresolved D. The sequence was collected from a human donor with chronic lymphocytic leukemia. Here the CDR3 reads CSAMGYGYTF. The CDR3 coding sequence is TGCAGTGCTATGGGGTATGGCTACACCTTC.